The 11 T cell receptor beta chains in this list originate from one sample, sequenced in a study of Graves' ophthalmopathy and Graves' hyperthyroidism. Amplification of the TCR beta CDR3 regions used RNA transcripts (as template). An initial RT-PCR round employing HTBI primers preceded a second-round multiplex PCR. TCRdb used MiXCR to reprocess the multiplex PCR reads, holding one entry per CDR3 protein. The sample yields hundreds of thousands of distinct CDR3 sequences, about 21% seen once. The sample consisted of peripheral blood. These receptors were collected from a woman aged 18-35 years with stable Graves' hyperthyroidism.

This clonotype occurred many times. J is TRBJ2-5 and V is TRBV10-3; D is uncertain. V was trimmed by 3 bases and J by 7 bases, leaving 6 bases between them. The CDR3 is 11 amino acids. The germline CDR1 and CDR2 sequences are ENHRY and SYGVKD. DNA of the CDR3: TGTGCCATCAGTGACGTAGGGACCCAGTACTTC. Translating gives CAISDVGTQYF.

This clonotype was seen many times. The chain combines TRBV12-3 or TRBV12-4 with TRBJ2-7; 7 bases fit TRBD2. The junction had 5 bases not matched to a gene; V was cut back by 3 bases and J by 3 bases. This CDR3 has 14 residues. This CDR3 reads CASSLRQRDYEQYF. The CDR3 DNA reads as TGTGCCAGCAGTTTGCGTCAGCGGGACTACGAGCAGTACTTC.

Many counts were recorded for this clonotype. This chain connects TRBV24-1 to TRBJ2-5; 7 nucleotides line up with TRBD1. V trimming: 5 bases; J trimming: 0 bases; junction bases outside the gene matches: 2. The V gene's germline CDR1 is KGHDR and CDR2 SFDVKD. The CDR3 is 14 amino acids. This CDR3 reads CATSATGYQETQYF. In DNA form, the CDR3 reads TGTGCCACCAGTGCGACAGGGTACCAAGAGACCCAGTACTTC.

This clonotype has at least ten counts. Germline is not matched at one junction end, which may reflect a read error. The V call is TRBV28, the J call TRBJ2-4; a possible D gene is TRBD1 (6 bases). Germline lookup yields CDR1 MDHEN and CDR2 SYDVKM. The CDR3 spans 11 residues. The CDR3 protein is CASNNGDIKYF. CDR3 bases: TGTGCCAGCAATAATGGGGACATTAAGTACTTC. The full variable domain, with the rest looked up from reference TRBV28 and TRBJ2-4, is DVKVTQSSRYLVKRTGEKVFLECVQDMDHENMFWYRQDPGLGLRLIYFSYDVKMKEKGDIPEGYSVSREKKERFSLILESASTNQTSMYLCASNNGDIKYFGAGTRLSVL.

This clonotype was counted at least ten times. The chain combines TRBV12-3 or TRBV12-4 with TRBJ2-2; possible D gene TRBD1, 5 bases. Trimming removed 6 bases from V and 0 bases from J, with 8 bases in between. The CDR3 consists of 14 residues. This CDR3 is CASRTQANTGELFF. The CDR3 DNA sequence: TGTGCCAGCAGAACACAGGCGAACACCGGGGAGCTGTTTTTT.

In this sample, this clonotype turned up once. The CDR3 carries no conserved terminal phenylalanine or tryptophan, so it likely arises from a read error. It is unclear where the CDR3 begins or ends on the DNA, so no DNA is shown, and the CDR3 is as TCRdb lists it. The genes are TRBV6-1 and TRBJ1-1; the table's D call, TRBD1, was not checked against the DNA. Looked up from germline, CDR1 is MNHNS and CDR2 is SASEGT. The CDR3 comprises 14 residues, both ends counted. The CDR3 reads CASSNQGGSTEAGV.

This clonotype has at least ten counts. This rearrangement joins TRBV12-3 or TRBV12-4 to TRBJ1-2; weak D call: TRBD1 (5 bases). Trimming pared 5 bases from V and 4 bases from J, leaving 14 bases between. The CDR3 runs to 14 residues. CDR3 DNA sequence: TGTGCCAGCAGTCCCAGGGATTCCCCCTATGGCTACACCTTC. The encoded protein is CASSPRDSPYGYTF.

This clonotype occurred many times. The chain has TRBV7-8 and TRBJ2-5; D not certain. V lost 2 bases to trimming and J lost 2 bases, with 9 bases between them. The CDR3 runs 14 residues. Germline V gives CDR1 SGHVS, CDR2 FQNEAQ. This chain's CDR3 is CASSLIPPQETQYF. The CDR3 DNA reads as TGTGCCAGCAGCTTAATTCCGCCACAAGAGACCCAGTACTTC.

This clonotype was seen many times. This sequence joins TRBV20-1 and TRBJ2-7, with 8 bases that match TRBD2. This CDR3 contains 16 residues. In germline, CDR1 is DFQATT, CDR2 SNEGSKA (reference sequence). J lost 5 bases, V lost 2 bases, and 14 bases had no gene match. The CDR3: CSARIISSGRVHEQYF. CDR3 coding DNA: TGCAGTGCTAGAATTATTTCCAGCGGGAGAGTCCACGAGCAGTACTTC.

V usage is TRBV30 and J usage is TRBJ1-2, with D perhaps matching TRBD1 (6 bases). The V end lost 0 bases, the J end lost 6 bases, and 23 bases lay between the germline ends. The CDR3 sequence is 17 residues long. Germline assignment: CDR1 GTSNPN and CDR2 SVGIG (reference sequence). The CDR3 here is CAWSVRAGVYLRDGYTF. In DNA form, the CDR3 reads TGTGCCTGGAGTGTAAGGGCAGGGGTTTACCTAAGGGATGGCTACACCTTC.

This clonotype was seen ten or more times. CDR3: CASRPNPGAPGELFF. The CDR3 nucleotides read TGTGCCAGCAGGCCTAATCCGGGGGCTCCCGGGGAGCTGTTTTTT. V usage is TRBV6-2 or TRBV6-3 and J usage is TRBJ2-2; D is tentatively TRBD1 or TRBD2 (6 bases each). V was cut by 6 bases and J by 6 bases, with 17 bases left in between. Per the germline V gene, CDR1 is MNHEY and CDR2 is SVGEGT. CDR3 size: 15 residues.